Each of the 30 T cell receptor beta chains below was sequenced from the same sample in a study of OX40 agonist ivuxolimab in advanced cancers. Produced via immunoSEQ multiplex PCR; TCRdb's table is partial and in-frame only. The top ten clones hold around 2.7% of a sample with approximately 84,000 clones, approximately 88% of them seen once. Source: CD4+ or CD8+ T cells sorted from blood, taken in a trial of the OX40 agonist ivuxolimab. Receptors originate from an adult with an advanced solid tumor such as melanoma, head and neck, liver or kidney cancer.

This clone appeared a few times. The CDR3 DNA reads TGTGCCAGCAGTTTAAGCGTACAGAACACTGAAGCTTTCTTT. Its protein product is CASSLSVQNTEAFF. The rearrangement uses TRBV28 and TRBJ1-1; D remains ambiguous. The CDR3 runs to 14 residues. The germline CDR1 and CDR2 sequences are MDHEN and SYDVKM. V lost 2 bases to trimming and J lost 1 base, with 8 bases between them. Variable domain in full (rest from reference TRBV28 and TRBJ1-1): DVKVTQSSRYLVKRTGEKVFLECVQDMDHENMFWYRQDPGLGLRLIYFSYDVKMKEKGDIPEGYSVSREKKERFSLILESASTNQTSMYLCASSLSVQNTEAFFGQGTRLTVV.

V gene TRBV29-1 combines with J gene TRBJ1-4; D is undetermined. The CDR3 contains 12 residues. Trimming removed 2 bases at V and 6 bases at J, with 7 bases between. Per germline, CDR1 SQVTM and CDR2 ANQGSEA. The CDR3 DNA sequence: TGCAGCGTTGAATCCCCAGATGAAAAACTGTTTTTT. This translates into CSVESPDEKLFF. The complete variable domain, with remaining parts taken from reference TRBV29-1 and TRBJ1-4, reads SAVISQKPSRDICQRGTSLTIQCQVDSQVTMMFWYRQQPGQSLTLIATANQGSEATYESGFVIDKFPISRPNLTFSTLTVSNMSPEDSSIYLCSVESPDEKLFFGSGTQLSVL.

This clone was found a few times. CDR3 bases: TGTGCCAGCAGCAGAGATGACAGGGGATCCACCTACGAGCAGTACTTC. Translated: CASSRDDRGSTYEQYF. The chain carries TRBV5-4 and TRBJ2-7; 8 positions agree with TRBD1. The CDR3 totals 16 residues. Unmatched junction bases numbered 11, after V lost 4 bases and J lost 2 bases. The V gene's germline CDR1 is SGHNT and CDR2 YYREEE (reference sequence).

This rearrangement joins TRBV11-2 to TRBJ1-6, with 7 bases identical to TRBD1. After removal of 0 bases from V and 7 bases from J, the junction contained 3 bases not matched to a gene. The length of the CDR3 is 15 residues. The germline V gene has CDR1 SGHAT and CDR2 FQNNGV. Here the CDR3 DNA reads TGTGCCAGCAGCTTAGAAGGGACAGTGAATTCACCCCTCCACTTT. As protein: CASSLEGTVNSPLHF.

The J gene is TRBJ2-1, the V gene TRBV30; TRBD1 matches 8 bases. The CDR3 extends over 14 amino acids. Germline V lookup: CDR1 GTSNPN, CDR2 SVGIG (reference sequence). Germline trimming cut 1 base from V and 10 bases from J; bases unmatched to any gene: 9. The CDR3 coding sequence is TGTGCCTGGAGTGGACTAGGACAGGGAGACGAGCAGTTCTTC. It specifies CAWSGLGQGDEQFF.

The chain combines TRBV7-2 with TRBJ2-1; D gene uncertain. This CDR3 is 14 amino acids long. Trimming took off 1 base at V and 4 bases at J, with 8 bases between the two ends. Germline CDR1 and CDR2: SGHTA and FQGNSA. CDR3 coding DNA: TGTGCCAGCAGCTTAGTTCCAGGATACAATGAGCAGTTCTTC. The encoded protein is CASSLVPGYNEQFF.

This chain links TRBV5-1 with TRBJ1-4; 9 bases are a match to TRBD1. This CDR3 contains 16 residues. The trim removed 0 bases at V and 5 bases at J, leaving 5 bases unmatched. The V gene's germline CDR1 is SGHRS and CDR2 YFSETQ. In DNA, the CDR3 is TGCGCCAGCAGCTTGGAGGGGGACAGGGAGAATGAAAAACTGTTTTTT. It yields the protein CASSLEGDRENEKLFF.

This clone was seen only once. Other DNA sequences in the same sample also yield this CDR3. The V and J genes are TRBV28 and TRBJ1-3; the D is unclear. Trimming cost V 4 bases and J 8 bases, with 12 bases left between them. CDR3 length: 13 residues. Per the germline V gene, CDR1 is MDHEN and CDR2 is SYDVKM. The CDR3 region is CASSSSPGDTIYF. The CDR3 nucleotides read TGTGCCAGCAGTTCAAGCCCGGGAGACACCATATATTTT.

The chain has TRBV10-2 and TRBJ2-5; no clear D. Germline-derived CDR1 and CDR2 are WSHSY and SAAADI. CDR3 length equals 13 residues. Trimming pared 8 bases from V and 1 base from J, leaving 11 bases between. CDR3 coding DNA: TGCGCCAGCTGGAAGGTTTCCCAAGAGACCCAGTACTTC. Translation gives CASWKVSQETQYF.

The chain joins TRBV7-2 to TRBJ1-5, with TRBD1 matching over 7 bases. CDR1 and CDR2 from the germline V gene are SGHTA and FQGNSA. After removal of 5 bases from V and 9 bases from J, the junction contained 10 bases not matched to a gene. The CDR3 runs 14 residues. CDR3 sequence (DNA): TGTGCCAGCAGCGAACGACAGGGTGTGGTGCCCCAGCATTTT. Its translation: CASSERQGVVPQHF. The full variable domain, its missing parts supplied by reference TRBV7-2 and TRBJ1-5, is GAGVSQSPSNKVTEKGKDVELRCDPISGHTALYWYRQSLGQGLEFLIYFQGNSAPDKSGLPSDRFSAERTGGSVSTLTIQRTQQEDSAVYLCASSERQGVVPQHFGDGTRLSIL.

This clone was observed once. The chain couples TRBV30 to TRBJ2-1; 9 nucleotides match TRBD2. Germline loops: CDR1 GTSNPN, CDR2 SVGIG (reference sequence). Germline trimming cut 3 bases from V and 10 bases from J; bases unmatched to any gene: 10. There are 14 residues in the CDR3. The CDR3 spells CAWSPRGGAGEQFF. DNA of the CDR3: TGTGCCTGGAGCCCTCGCGGGGGGGCGGGGGAGCAGTTCTTC.

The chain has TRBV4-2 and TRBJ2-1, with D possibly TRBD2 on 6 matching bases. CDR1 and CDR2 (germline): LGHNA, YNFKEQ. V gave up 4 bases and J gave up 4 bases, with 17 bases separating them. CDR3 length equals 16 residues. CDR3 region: CASSPDVGLRYNEQFF. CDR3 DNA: TGTGCCAGCAGCCCGGATGTGGGACTTCGTTACAATGAGCAGTTCTTC.

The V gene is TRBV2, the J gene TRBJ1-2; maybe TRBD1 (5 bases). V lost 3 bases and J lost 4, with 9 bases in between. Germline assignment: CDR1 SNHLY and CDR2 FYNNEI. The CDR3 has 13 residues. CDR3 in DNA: TGTGCCAGCAGTGACCTCGGGACCTATGGCTACACCTTC. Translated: CASSDLGTYGYTF.

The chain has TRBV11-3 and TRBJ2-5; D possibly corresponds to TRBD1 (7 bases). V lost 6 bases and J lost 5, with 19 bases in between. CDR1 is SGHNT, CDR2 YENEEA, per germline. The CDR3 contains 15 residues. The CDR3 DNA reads TGTGCCAGCAGTTCTAGGACAGGCCGGGGGGAGACCCAGTACTTC. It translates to CASSSRTGRGETQYF.

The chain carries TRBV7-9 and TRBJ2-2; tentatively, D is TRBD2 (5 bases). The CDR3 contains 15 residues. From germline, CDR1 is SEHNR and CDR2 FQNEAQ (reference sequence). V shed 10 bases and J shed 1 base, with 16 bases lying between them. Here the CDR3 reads CATTRGRMNTGELFF. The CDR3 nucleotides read TGTGCCACCACACGAGGGCGCATGAACACCGGGGAGCTGTTTTTT.

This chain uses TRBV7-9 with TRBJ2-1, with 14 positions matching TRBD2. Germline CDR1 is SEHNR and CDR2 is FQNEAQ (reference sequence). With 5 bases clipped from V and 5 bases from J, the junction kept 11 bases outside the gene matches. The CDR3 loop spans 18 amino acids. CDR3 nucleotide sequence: TGTGCCAGCAGCCCGACTAGCGGGGGGGCGGACGGCAACAATGAGCAGTTCTTC. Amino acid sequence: CASSPTSGGADGNNEQFF.

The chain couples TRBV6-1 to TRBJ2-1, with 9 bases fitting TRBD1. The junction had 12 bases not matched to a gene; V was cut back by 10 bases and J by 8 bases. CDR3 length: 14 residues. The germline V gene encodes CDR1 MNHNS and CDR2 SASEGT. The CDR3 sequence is CATQEGQGFHEQFF. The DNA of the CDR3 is TGTGCCACCCAGGAGGGACAGGGATTCCATGAGCAGTTCTTC.

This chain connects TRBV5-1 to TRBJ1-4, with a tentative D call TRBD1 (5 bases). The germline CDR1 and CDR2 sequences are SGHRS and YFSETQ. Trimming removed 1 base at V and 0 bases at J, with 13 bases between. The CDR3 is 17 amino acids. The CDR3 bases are TGCGCCAGCAGCTTGCGCCCGGACACCGCAACTAATGAAAAACTGTTTTTT. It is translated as CASSLRPDTATNEKLFF.

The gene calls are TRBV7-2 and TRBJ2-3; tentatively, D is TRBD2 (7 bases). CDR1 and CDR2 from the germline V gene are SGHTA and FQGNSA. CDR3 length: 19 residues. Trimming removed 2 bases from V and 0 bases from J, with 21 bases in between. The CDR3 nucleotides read TGTGCCAGCAGCTTACAGAGCGCGGGGGCCAACCCTAGCACAGATACGCAGTATTTT. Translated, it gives CASSLQSAGANPSTDTQYF.

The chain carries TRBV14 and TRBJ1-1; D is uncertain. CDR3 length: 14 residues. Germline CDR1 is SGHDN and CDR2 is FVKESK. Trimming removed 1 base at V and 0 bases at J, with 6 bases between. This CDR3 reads CASSQVPLNTEAFF. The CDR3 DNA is TGTGCCAGCAGCCAAGTCCCGTTGAACACTGAAGCTTTCTTT.

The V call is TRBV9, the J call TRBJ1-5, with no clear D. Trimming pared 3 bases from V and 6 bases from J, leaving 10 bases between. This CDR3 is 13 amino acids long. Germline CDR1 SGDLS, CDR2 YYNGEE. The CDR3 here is CASSAKGGQPQHF. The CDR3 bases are TGTGCCAGCAGCGCCAAGGGCGGTCAGCCCCAGCATTTT.

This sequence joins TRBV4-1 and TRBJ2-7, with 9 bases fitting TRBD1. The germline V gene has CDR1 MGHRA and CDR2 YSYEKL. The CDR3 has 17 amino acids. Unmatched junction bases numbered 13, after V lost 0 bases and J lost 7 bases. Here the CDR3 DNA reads TGCGCCAGCAGCCAAGACCCTGACAGGGGGAATACGTTTGAGCAGTACTTC. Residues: CASSQDPDRGNTFEQYF.

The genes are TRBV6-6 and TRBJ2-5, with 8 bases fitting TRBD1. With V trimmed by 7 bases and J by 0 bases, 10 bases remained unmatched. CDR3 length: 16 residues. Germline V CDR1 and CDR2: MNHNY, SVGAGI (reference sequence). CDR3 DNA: TGTGCCAGCACCAATCACGGGACAGGCAACCAAGAGACCCAGTACTTC. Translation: CASTNHGTGNQETQYF.

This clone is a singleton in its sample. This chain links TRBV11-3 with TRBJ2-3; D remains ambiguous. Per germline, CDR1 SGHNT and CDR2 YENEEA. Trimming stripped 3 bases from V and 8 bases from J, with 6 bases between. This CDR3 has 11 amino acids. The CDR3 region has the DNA TGTGCCAGCAGCTTGGACGGTACGCAGTATTTT. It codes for CASSLDGTQYF.

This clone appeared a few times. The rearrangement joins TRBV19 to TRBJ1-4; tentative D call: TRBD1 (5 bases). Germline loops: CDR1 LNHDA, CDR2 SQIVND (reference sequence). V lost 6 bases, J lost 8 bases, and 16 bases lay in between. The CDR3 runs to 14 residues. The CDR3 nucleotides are TGTGCCAGTAGCCAGGGAAGATTAGTCGAAAAACTGTTTTTT. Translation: CASSQGRLVEKLFF. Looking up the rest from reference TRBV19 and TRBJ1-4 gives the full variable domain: DGGITQSPKYLFRKEGQNVTLSCEQNLNHDAMYWYRQDPGQGLRLIYYSQIVNDFQKGDIAEGYSVSREKKESFPLTVTSAQKNPTAFYLCASSQGRLVEKLFFGSGTQLSVL.

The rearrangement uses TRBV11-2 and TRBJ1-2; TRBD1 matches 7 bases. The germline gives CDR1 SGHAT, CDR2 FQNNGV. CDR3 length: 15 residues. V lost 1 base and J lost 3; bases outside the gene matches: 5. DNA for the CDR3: TGTGCCAGCAGCTTAGCAGGCAGGGGGGACTATGGCTACACCTTC. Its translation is CASSLAGRGDYGYTF.

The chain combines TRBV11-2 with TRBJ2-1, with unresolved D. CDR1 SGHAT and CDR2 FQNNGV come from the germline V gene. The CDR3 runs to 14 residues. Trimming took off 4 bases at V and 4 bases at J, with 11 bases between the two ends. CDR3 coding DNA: TGTGCCAGCAGCTGGACGGATTATTACAATGAGCAGTTCTTC. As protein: CASSWTDYYNEQFF.

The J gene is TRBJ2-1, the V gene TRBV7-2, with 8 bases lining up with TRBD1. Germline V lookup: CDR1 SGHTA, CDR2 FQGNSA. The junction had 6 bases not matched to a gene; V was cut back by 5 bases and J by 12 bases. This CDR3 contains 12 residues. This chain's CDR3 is CASSRAGGWQFF. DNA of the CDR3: TGTGCCAGCAGCAGAGCAGGGGGCTGGCAGTTCTTC.

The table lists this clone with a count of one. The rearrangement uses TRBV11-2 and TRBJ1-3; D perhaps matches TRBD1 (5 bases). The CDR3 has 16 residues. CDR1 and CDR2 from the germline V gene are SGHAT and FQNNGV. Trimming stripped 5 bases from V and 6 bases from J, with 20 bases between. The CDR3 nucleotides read TGTGCCAGCAGCCCCCAGACCGACAGAAACCAAAACACCATATATTTT. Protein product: CASSPQTDRNQNTIYF.

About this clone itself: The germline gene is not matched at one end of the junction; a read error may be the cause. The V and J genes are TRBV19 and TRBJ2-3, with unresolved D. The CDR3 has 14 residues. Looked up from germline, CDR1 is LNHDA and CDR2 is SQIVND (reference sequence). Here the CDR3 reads CASSIALSTNTQYF. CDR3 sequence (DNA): TGTGCCAGTAGTATAGCCCTCTCCACAAATACGCAGTATTTT.